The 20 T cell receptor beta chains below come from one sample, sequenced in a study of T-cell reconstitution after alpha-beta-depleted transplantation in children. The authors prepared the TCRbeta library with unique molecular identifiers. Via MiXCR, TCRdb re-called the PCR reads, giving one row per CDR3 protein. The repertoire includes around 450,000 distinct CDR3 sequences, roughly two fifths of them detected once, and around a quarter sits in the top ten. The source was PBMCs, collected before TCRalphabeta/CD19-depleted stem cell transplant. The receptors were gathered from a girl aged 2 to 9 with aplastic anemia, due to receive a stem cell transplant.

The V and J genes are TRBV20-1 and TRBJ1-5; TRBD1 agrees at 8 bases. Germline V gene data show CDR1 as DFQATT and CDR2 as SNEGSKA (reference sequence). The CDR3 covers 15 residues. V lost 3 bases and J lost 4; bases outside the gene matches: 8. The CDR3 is CSARTGESLNQPQHF. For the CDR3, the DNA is TGCAGTGCTAGGACAGGGGAGTCGTTAAATCAGCCCCAGCATTTT.

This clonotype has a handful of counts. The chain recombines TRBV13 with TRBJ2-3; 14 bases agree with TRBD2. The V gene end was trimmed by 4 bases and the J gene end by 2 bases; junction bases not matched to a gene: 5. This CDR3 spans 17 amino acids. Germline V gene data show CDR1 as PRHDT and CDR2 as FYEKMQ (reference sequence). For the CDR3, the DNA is TGTGCCAGCAGCTCGGGACTAGCGGGGGCCAACACAGATACGCAGTATTTT. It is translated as CASSSGLAGANTDTQYF.

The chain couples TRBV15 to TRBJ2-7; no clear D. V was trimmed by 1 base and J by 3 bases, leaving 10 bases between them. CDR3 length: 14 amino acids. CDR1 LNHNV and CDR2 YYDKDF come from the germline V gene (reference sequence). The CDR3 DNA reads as TGTGCCACCAGCAGAGGCGGCATACTCTACGAGCAGTACTTC. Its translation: CATSRGGILYEQYF.

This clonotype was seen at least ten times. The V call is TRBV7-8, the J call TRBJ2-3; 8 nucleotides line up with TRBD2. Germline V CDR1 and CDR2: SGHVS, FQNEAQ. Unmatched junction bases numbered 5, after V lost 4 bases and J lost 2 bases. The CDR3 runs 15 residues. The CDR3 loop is CASSSVAGSTDTQYF. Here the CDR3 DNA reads TGTGCCAGCAGCTCCGTAGCGGGGTCCACAGATACGCAGTATTTT.

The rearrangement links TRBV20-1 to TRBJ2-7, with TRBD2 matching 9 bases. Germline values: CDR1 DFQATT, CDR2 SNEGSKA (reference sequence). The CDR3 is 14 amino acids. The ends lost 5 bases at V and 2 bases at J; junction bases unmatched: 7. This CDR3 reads CSAGDSGSPYEQYF. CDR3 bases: TGCAGTGCTGGGGATAGCGGGAGCCCCTACGAGCAGTACTTC.

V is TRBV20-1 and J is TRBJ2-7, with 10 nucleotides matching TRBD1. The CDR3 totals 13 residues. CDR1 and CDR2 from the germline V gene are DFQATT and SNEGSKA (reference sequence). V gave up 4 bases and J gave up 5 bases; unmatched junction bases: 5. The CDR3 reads CSAMDRGRDEQYF. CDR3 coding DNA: TGCAGTGCTATGGACAGGGGGAGGGACGAGCAGTACTTC.

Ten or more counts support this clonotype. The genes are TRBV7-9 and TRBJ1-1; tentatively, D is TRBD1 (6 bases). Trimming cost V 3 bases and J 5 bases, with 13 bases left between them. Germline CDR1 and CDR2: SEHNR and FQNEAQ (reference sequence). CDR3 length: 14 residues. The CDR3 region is CASSLGGHQTEAFF. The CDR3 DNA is TGTGCCAGCAGCTTGGGGGGACATCAGACTGAAGCTTTCTTT.

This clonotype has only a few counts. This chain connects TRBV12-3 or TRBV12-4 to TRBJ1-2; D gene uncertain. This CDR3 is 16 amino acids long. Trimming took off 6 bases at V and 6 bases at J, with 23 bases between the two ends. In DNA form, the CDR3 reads TGTGCCAGCAGCATCAGACTGGCCCGGGGTGCTGATGGCTACACCTTC. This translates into CASSIRLARGADGYTF.

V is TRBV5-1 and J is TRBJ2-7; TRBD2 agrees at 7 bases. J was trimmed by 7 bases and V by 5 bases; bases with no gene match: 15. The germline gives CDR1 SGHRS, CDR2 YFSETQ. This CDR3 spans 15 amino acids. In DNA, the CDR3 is TGCGCCAGCAGTACGGCGGCGGGGGTCCCTCAGGAGCAGTACTTC. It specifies CASSTAAGVPQEQYF.

DNA for the CDR3: TGCAGTGCTAGAGATACGCAAGGGTACTCCTACAATGAGCAGTTCTTC. It is translated as CSARDTQGYSYNEQFF. The chain links TRBV20-1 to TRBJ2-1; no definite D call. V was clipped by 0 bases and J by 0 bases, with 12 bases between them. The CDR3 totals 16 residues. Per the germline V gene, CDR1 is DFQATT and CDR2 is SNEGSKA (reference sequence).

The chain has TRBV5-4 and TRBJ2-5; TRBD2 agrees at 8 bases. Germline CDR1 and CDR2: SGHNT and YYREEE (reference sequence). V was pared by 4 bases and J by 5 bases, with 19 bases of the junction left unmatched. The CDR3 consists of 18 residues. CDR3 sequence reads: CASSDPRRGSGGGETQYF. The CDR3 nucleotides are TGTGCCAGCAGCGATCCCCGAAGGGGCAGCGGGGGAGGGGAGACCCAGTACTTC. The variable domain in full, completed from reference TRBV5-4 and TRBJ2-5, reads ETGVTQSPTHLIKTRGQQVTLRCSSQSGHNTVSWYQQALGQGPQFIFQYYREEENGRGNFPPRFSGLQFPNYSSELNVNALELDDSALYLCASSDPRRGSGGGETQYFGPGTRLLVL.

The CDR3: CASSSTGLAGVSEQYF. The CDR3 DNA reads as TGCGCCAGCAGCTCTACTGGACTAGCGGGAGTCTCCGAGCAGTACTTC. The chain combines TRBV5-1 with TRBJ2-7, with 13 positions matching TRBD2. The CDR3 consists of 16 residues. CDR1 and CDR2 (germline): SGHRS, YFSETQ. Losses at the gene ends were 3 bases for V and 6 bases for J; bases not matched to a gene: 9.

CDR3 residues: CASKLGNRTQYF. The CDR3 DNA sequence: TGCGCCAGCAAATTGGGCAATCGGACCCAGTACTTC. The chain carries TRBV5-1 and TRBJ2-5; D gene ambiguous. The CDR3 covers 12 residues. Germline V gene data show CDR1 as SGHRS and CDR2 as YFSETQ. V lost 6 bases and J 7 bases, leaving 13 bases between the germline ends.

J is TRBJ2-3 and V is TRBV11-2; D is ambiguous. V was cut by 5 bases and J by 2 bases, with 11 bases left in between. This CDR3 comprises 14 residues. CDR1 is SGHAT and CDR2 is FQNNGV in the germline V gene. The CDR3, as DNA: TGTGCCAGCAGCCCTGGTTTTGCCACAGATACGCAGTATTTT. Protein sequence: CASSPGFATDTQYF.

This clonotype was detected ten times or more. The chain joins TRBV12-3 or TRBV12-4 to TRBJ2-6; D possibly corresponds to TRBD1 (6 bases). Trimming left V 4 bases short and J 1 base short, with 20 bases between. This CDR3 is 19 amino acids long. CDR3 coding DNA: TGTGCCAGCAGTTCCCGTGCGTTTCTGGGGGCATCTGGGGCCAACGTCCTGACTTTC. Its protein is CASSSRAFLGASGANVLTF.

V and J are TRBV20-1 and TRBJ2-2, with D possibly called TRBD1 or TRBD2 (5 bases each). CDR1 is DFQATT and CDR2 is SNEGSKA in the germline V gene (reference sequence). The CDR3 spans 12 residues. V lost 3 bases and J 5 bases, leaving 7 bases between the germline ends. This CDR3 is CSARGETGELFF. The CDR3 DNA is TGCAGTGCTAGGGGGGAGACCGGGGAGCTGTTTTTT.

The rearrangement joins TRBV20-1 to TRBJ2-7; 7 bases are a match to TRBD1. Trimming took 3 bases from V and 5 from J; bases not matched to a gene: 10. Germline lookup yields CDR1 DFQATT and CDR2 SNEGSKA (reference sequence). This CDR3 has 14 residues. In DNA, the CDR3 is TGCAGTGCTAGTTCGGACAGGCAAGTGGACGAGCAGTACTTC. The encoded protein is CSASSDRQVDEQYF.

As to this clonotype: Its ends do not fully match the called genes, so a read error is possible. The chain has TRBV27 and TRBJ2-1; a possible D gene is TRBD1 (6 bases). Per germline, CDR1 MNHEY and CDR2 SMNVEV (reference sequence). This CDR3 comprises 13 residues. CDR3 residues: CASMEFGGNEQLF. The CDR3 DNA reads TGTGCCAGCATGGAGTTTGGGGGCAATGAGCAGCTCTTC.

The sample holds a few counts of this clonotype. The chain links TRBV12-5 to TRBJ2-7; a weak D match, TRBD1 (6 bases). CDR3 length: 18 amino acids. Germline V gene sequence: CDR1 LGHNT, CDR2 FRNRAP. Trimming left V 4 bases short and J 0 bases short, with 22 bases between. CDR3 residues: CASGSSGTPFASSYEQYF. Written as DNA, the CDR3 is TGTGCTAGTGGTTCCTCCGGGACACCTTTCGCTTCCTCCTACGAGCAGTACTTC.

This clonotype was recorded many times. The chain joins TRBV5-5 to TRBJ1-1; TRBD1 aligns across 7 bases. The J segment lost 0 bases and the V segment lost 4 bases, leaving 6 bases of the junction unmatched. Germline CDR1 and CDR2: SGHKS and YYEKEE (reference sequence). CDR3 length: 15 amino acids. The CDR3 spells CASSPPGQMNTEAFF. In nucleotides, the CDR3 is TGTGCCAGCAGCCCCCCGGGACAGATGAACACTGAAGCTTTCTTT.